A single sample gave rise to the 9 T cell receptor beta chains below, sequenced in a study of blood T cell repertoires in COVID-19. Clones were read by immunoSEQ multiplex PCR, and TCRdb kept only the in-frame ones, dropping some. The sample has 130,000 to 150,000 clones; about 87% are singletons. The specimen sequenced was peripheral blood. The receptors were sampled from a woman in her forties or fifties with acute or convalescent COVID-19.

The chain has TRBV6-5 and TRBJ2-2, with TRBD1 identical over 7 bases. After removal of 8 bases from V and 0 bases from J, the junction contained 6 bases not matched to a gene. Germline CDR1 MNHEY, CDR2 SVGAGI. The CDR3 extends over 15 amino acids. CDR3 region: CASVQDRPNTGELFF. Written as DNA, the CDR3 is TGTGCCAGCGTCCAGGACAGGCCGAACACCGGGGAGCTGTTTTTT.

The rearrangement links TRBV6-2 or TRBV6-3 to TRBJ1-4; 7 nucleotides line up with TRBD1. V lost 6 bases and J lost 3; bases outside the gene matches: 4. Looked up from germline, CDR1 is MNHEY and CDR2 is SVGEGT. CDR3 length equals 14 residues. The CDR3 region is CASSDREANEKLFF. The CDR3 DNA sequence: TGTGCCAGCAGCGACAGGGAGGCTAATGAAAAACTGTTTTTT.

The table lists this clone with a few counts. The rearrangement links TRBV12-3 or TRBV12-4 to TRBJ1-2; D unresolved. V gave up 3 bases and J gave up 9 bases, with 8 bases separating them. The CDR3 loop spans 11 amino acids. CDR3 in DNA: TGTGCCAGCAGTTTCGGGGAGCGCTACACCTTC. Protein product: CASSFGERYTF.

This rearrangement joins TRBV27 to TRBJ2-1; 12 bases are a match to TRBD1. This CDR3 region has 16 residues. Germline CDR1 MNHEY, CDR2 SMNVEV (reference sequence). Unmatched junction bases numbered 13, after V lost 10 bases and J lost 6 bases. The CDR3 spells CATSSLAGQGANEQFF. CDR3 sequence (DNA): TGTGCCACCTCTTCTTTAGCGGGACAGGGGGCCAATGAGCAGTTCTTC.

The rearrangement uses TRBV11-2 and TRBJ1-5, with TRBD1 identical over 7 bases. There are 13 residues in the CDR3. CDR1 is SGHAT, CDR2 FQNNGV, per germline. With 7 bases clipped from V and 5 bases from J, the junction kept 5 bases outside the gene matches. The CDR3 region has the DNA TGTGCCAGCACACAGGGGCGGGATCAGCCCCAGCATTTT. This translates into CASTQGRDQPQHF.

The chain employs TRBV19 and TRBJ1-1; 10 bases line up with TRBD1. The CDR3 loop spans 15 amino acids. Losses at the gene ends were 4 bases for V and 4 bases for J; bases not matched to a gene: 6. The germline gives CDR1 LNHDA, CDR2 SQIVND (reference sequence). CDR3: CASSTRQGASTEAFF. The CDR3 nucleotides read TGTGCCAGTAGTACAAGACAGGGGGCAAGCACTGAAGCTTTCTTT.

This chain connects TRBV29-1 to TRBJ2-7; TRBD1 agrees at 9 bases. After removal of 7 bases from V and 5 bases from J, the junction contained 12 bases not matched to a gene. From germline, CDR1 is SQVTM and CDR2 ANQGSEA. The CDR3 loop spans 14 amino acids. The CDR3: CSGARDRVGDEQYF. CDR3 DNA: TGCAGCGGGGCCCGGGACAGGGTTGGAGACGAGCAGTACTTC.

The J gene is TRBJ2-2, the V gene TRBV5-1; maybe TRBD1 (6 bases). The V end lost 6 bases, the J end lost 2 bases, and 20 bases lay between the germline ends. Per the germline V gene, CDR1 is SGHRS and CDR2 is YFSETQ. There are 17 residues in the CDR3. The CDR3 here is CASTPNRDIYNTGELFF. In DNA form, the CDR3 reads TGCGCCAGCACTCCAAACCGGGACATTTACAACACCGGGGAGCTGTTTTTT.

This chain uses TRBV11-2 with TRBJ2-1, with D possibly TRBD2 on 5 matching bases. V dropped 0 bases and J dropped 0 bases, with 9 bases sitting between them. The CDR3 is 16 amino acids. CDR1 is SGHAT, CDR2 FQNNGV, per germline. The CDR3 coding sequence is TGTGCCAGCAGCTTAGATACGGGAAACTCCTACAATGAGCAGTTCTTC. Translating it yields CASSLDTGNSYNEQFF.